This T cell receptor (beta chain) originates from a study of blood T cell repertoires in COVID-19. Study context: PBMCs, B-cell-depleted T cells, or T cells provided the cDNA or gDNA that made up the material.

TCRdb's copy holds only in-frame clones and misses some; the assay was immunoSEQ multiplex PCR. The repertoire holds roughly 190,000 clones, with roughly 80% as singletons. V shed 8 bases and J shed 6 bases, with 10 bases lying between them. The CDR3 is made up of 12 amino acids. CDR1 SGHVS and CDR2 FQNEAQ come from the germline V gene. The clonotype originates from a human donor in a cohort sampled during active COVID-19. The gene calls are TRBV7-8 and TRBJ2-2; D is possibly TRBD1 (6 bases). Source material: peripheral blood. CDR3 amino acids: CASGQGPGELFF. CDR3 nucleotide sequence: TGTGCCAGCGGTCAGGGGCCCGGGGAGCTGTTTTTT.